The clone carrying this TCR beta chain was counted a single time. TCRdb's copy holds only in-frame clones and misses some; the assay was immunoSEQ multiplex PCR. Here the sample spans roughly 180,000 clones, approximately 90% being singletons. The entry originates in a study of blood T cell repertoires in COVID-19. Germline CDR1 is SGHTA and CDR2 is FQGNSA. Between the trimmed V and J ends, which lost 0 bases and 3 bases, there was a span of 12 bases. The CDR3 is made up of 15 amino acids. V is TRBV7-2 and J is TRBJ2-7, with D maybe TRBD2 (7 bases). The TCR was taken from a woman under 40 with acute or convalescent COVID-19. The sequencing input was peripheral blood. The CDR3 region is CASSLAGGPYYEQYF. The DNA for the CDR3 is TGTGCCAGCAGCTTAGCGGGGGGGCCCTACTACGAGCAGTACTTC.